The 8 T cell receptor beta chains reported below all come from one sample, sequenced in a study of blood T cell repertoires in COVID-19 (TCRdb year 2020). The method behind the library was the immunoSEQ multiplex PCR assay. TCRdb took over this immuneACCESS table, retaining in-frame rearrangements with V and J assigned. Such tables are incomplete; in checked studies, under half of the missing clones stem from an unresolved V gene, and the remainder is unexplained. Counted in this sample were approximately 180,000 clones; around 80% of them appeared once. The ten largest make up over 7.5% of the sample. Input material: peripheral blood. Receptor source: a woman aged 70-85 years with acute or convalescent COVID-19.

This clone turned up a few times. The gene calls are TRBV14 and TRBJ2-7, with 7 nucleotides matching TRBD1. With 2 bases clipped from V and 1 base from J, the junction kept 5 bases outside the gene matches. The CDR3 sequence is 15 residues long. The germline V gene has CDR1 SGHDN and CDR2 FVKESK. The chain's CDR3 is CASSQTGTVSYEQYF. As DNA, the CDR3 is TGTGCCAGCAGCCAAACTGGGACAGTTTCCTACGAGCAGTACTTC.

Remarks on this clone: At one boundary the junction diverges from the germline segment, which might be a read error. CDR3 amino acids: CARSYCMVYEDQPQHF. DNA of the CDR3: TGTGCCAGGAGCTACTGTATGGTGTATGAGGATCAGCCCCAGCATTTT. The chain couples TRBV11-3 to TRBJ1-5; D is unresolved. Germline V gene lookup returns CDR1 SGHNT and CDR2 YENEEA. The CDR3 spans 16 residues.

The chain links TRBV4-1 to TRBJ2-7; D is ambiguous. Germline V gene sequence: CDR1 MGHRA, CDR2 YSYEKL. This CDR3 spans 14 amino acids. V lost 2 bases to trimming and J lost 2 bases, with 10 bases between them. The CDR3, as DNA: TGCGCCAGCAGCCAATATGGCTTCCCCTACGAGCAGTACTTC. Protein sequence: CASSQYGFPYEQYF.

The chain employs TRBV3-1 (or the pseudogene TRBV3-2) and TRBJ2-5; 7 bases are shared with TRBD2. CDR1 is LGHDT and CDR2 is YNNKEL in the germline V gene (reference sequence). V trimming: 2 bases; J trimming: 4 bases; junction bases outside the gene matches: 10. This CDR3 contains 16 residues. In nucleotides, the CDR3 is TGTGCCAGCAGCCAATTTGTCGCGGGAGTAGCAGAGACCCAGTACTTC. It codes for CASSQFVAGVAETQYF.

This clone was counted a single time. The chain carries TRBV12-3 or TRBV12-4 and TRBJ1-1; D gene uncertain. The CDR3 runs 12 residues. The V and J ends lost 7 bases and 3 bases respectively, with 9 bases between them. CDR3 in DNA: TGTGCCAGCATTCTTTCGGACACTGAAGCTTTCTTT. Translating it yields CASILSDTEAFF.

V gene TRBV30 combines with J gene TRBJ1-6; no definite D call. The ends were cut back, 0 bases at V and 4 bases at J, with 13 bases in the middle. The germline gives CDR1 GTSNPN, CDR2 SVGIG (reference sequence). The CDR3 sequence is 16 residues long. CDR3 protein: CAWSVPVISYNSPLHF. The DNA for the CDR3 is TGTGCCTGGAGTGTACCGGTGATTTCTTATAATTCACCCCTCCACTTT.

The chain joins TRBV5-1 to TRBJ2-7; D gene unclear. The CDR3 covers 15 residues. CDR1 and CDR2 from the germline V gene are SGHRS and YFSETQ. The ends were cut back, 0 bases at V and 3 bases at J, with 13 bases in the middle. CDR3 sequence: CASSLGAVGSYEQYF. For the CDR3, the DNA is TGCGCCAGCAGCTTGGGGGCCGTAGGCAGCTACGAGCAGTACTTC.

A single count supports this clone. This chain joins TRBV27 and TRBJ1-2; D gene ambiguous. The germline V and J ends were trimmed by 2 bases and 4 bases, with 11 bases remaining between them. The germline V gene has CDR1 MNHEY and CDR2 SMNVEV (reference sequence). The CDR3 runs 14 residues. The chain's CDR3 is CASSLTADGYGYTF. The CDR3 nucleotides are TGTGCCAGCAGTTTAACAGCGGATGGCTATGGCTACACCTTC.